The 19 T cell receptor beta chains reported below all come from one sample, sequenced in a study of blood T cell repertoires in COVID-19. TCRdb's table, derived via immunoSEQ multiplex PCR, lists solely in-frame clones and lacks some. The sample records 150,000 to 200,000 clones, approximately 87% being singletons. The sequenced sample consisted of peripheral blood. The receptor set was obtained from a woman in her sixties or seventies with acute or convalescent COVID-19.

The CDR3 nucleotides read TGTGCCAGCAGCTCCAGCGGGAGTGCTGAGACCCAGTACTTC. Translated: CASSSSGSAETQYF. The chain combines TRBV5-6 with TRBJ2-5, with 8 positions matching TRBD2. The CDR3 length is 14 residues. V shed 3 bases, J shed 5 bases, and the junction held 6 bases outside the gene matches. Germline CDR1 and CDR2: SGHDT and YYEEEE.

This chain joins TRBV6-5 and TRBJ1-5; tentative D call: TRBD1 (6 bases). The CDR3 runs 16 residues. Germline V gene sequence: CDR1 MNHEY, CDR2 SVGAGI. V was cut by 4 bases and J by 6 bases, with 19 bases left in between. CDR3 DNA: TGTGCCAGCAGTTCCATGACACAGGGTTTGGCTCAGCCCCAGCATTTT. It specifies CASSSMTQGLAQPQHF.

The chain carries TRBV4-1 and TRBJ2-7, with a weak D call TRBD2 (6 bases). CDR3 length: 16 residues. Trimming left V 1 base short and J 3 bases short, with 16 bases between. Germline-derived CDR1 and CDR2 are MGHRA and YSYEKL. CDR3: CASSQVTSLTRYEQYF. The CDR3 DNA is TGCGCCAGCAGCCAAGTTACTAGCTTGACGCGCTACGAGCAGTACTTC.

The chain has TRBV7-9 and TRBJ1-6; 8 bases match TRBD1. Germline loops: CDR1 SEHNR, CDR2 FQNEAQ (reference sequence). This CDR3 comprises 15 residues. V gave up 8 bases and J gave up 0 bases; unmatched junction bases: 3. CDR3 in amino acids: CASSGQGSYNSPLHF. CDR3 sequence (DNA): TGTGCCAGCTCCGGACAGGGCTCCTATAATTCACCCCTCCACTTT. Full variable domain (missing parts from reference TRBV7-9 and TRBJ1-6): DTGVSQNPRHKITKRGQNVTFRCDPISEHNRLYWYRQTLGQGPEFLTYFQNEAQLEKSRLLSDRFSAERPKGSFSTLEIQRTEQGDSAMYLCASSGQGSYNSPLHFGNGTRLTVT.

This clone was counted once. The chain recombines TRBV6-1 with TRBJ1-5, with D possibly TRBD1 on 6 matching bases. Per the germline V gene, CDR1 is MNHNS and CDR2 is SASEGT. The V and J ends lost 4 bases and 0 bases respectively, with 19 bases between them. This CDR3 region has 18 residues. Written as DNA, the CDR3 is TGTGCCAGCAGTGTATCAGTAGGACAGAGAAATAGCAATCAGCCCCAGCATTTT. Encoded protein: CASSVSVGQRNSNQPQHF.

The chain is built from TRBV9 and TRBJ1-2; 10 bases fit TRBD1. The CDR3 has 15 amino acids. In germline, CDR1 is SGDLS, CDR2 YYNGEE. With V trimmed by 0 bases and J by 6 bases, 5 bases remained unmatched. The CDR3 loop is CASSVGGTGADGYTF. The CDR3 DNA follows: TGTGCCAGCAGCGTAGGGGGGACAGGGGCGGATGGCTACACCTTC.

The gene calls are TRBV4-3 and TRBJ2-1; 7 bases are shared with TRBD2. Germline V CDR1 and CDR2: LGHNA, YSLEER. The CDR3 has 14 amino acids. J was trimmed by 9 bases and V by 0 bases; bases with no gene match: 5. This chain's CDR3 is CASSQEGGFGEQFF. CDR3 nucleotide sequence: TGCGCCAGCAGCCAAGAGGGAGGGTTCGGTGAGCAGTTCTTC.

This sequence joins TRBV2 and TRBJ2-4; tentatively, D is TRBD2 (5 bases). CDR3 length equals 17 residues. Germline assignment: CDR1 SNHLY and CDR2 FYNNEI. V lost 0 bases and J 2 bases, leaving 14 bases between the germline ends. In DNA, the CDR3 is TGTGCCAGCAGTGAAGCGCTTTGGGGAGTATCCAAAAACATTCAGTACTTC. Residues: CASSEALWGVSKNIQYF.

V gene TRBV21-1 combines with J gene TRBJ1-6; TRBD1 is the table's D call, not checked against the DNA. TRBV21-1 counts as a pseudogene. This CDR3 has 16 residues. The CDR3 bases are TGTGCCAGCAGCGTCGGGACACAGGGCAGTAATTCACCCCTCCACTTT. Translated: CASSVGTQGSNSPLHF.

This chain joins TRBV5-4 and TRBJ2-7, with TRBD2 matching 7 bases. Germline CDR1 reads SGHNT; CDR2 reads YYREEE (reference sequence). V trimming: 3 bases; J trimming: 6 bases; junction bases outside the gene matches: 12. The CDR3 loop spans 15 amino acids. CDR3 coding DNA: TGTGCCAGCAGCTATCCGGGACTATCCGCCGCCGAGCAGTACTTC. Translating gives CASSYPGLSAAEQYF.

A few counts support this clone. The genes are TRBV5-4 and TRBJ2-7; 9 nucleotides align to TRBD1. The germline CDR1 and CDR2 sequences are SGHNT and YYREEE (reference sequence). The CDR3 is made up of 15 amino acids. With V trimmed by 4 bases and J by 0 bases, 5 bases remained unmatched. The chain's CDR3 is CASSPGQGSSYEQYF. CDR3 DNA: TGTGCCAGCAGCCCCGGACAGGGGAGCTCCTACGAGCAGTACTTC.

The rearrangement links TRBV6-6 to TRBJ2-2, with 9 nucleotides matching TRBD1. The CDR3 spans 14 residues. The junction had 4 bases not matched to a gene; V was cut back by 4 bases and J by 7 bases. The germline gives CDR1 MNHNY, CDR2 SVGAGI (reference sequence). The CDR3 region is CASSLRTGDGELFF. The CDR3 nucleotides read TGTGCCAGCAGTTTAAGGACAGGGGACGGGGAGCTGTTTTTT.

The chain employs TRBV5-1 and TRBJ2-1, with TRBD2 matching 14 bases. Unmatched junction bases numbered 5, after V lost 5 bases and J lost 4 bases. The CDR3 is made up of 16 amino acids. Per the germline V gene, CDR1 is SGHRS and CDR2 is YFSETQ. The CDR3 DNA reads TGCGCCAGCAGTTTCAGACTAGCGGGAGGGTACAATGAGCAGTTCTTC. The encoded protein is CASSFRLAGGYNEQFF.

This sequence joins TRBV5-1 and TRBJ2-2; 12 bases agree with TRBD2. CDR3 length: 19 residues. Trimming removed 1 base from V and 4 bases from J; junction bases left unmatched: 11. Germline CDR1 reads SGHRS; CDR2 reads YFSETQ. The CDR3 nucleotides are TGCGCCAGCAGCTTGAGAAAGACTAGCGGGAGATTGGGCACCGGGGAGCTGTTTTTT. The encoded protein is CASSLRKTSGRLGTGELFF.

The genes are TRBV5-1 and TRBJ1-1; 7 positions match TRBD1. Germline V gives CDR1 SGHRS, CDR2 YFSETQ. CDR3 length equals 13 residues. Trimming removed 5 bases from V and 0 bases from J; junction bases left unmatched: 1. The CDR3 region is CASRQGLNTEAFF. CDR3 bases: TGCGCCAGCAGACAGGGGCTGAACACTGAAGCTTTCTTT.

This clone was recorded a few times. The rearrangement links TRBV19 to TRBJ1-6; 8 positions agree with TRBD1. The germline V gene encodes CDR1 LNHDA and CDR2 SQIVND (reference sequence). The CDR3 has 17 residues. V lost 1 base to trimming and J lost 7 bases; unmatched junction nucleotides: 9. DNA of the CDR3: TGTGCCAGTAGTATAGGTCGGACAGGGACGTTGAATTCACCCCTCCACTTT. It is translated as CASSIGRTGTLNSPLHF.

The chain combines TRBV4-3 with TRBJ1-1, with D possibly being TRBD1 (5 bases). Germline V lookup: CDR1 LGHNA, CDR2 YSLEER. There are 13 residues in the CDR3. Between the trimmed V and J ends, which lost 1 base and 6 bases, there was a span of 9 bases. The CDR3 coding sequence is TGCGCCAGCAGCCAAGTTGCGGGGGCTGAAGCTTTCTTT. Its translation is CASSQVAGAEAFF.

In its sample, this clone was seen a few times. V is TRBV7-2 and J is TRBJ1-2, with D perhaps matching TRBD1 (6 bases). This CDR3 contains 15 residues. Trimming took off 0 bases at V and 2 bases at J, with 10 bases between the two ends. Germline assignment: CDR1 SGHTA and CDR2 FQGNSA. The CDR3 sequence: CASSLAVTGNYGYTF. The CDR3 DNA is TGTGCCAGCAGCTTAGCGGTAACAGGGAACTATGGCTACACCTTC.

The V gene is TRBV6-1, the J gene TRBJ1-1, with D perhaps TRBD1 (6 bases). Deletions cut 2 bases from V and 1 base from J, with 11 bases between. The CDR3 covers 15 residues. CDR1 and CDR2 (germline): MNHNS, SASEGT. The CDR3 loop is CASSEMGAGNTEAFF. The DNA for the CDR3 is TGTGCCAGCAGTGAAATGGGGGCTGGGAACACTGAAGCTTTCTTT.